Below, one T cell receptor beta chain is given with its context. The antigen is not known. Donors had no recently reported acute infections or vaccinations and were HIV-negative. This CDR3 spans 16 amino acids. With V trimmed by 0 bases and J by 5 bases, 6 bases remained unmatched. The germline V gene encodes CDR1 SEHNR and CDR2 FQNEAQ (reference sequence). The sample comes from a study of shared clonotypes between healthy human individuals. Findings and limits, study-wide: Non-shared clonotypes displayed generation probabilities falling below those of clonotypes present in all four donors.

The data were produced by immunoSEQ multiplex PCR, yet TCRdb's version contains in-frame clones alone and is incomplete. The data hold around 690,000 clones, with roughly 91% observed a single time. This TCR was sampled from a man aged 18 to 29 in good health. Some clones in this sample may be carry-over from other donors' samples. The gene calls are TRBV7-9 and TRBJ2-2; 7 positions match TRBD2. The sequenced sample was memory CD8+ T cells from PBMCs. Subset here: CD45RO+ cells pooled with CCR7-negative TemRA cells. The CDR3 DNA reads TGTGCCAGCAGCTTAGCGGGAGGGCCCCGTACCGGGGAGCTGTTTTTT. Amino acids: CASSLAGGPRTGELFF.